The rows below give T cell receptor beta chains drawn from one sample of a study of response to subunit inactivated influenza vaccine. TCRdb used MiXCR to reprocess the RT-PCR reads, holding one entry per CDR3 protein. The sample records hundreds of thousands of distinct CDR3 sequences, approximately 13% being singletons. The sequencing here drew on PBMCs from blood, taken roughly 46 days after vaccination. These receptors came from a man aged 45-60 years who received an inactivated influenza vaccine. Both conserved end residues are trimmed from each CDR3. The order of the fields is V gene, J gene, clone size, CDR3 length, CDR3 protein. Size values are once, few and many counts, or a class for expanded clones, and some rows have none.

TRBV28,TRBJ2-7,-,13,ASRRGSGSTYEQY
TRBV24-1,TRBJ2-1,-,15,ATSDPTTGGAYNEQF
TRBV12-3/TRBV12-4,TRBJ2-7,few,12,ASSLARNPYEQY
TRBV7-2,TRBJ1-2,many,14,ASSLAAGGSNYGYT
TRBV10-3,TRBJ1-1,many,12,AISLDILNTEAF
TRBV14,TRBJ2-3,-,11,ASRNSVTDTQY
TRBV12-3/TRBV12-4,TRBJ1-2,few,13,ASSLDRGRYYGYT
TRBV24-1,TRBJ2-2,-,13,ATSDFGRNTGELF
TRBV29-1,TRBJ2-5,-,13,SAKADRGVGETQY
TRBV21-1,TRBJ2-1,few,14,ASSKSKGLTYNEQF
TRBV12-3/TRBV12-4,TRBJ1-2,few,12,ASSLRGIEGGYT
TRBV5-1,TRBJ2-7,many,12,ASSLIQGAGEQY
TRBV4-1,TRBJ2-5,few,12,ASSPTSGVETQY
TRBV12-3/TRBV12-4,TRBJ1-1,few,15,ASSLLSLSTMNTEAF
TRBV12-3/TRBV12-4,TRBJ2-1,few,11,ASRPHNNNEQF
TRBV6-2/TRBV6-3,TRBJ2-2,-,15,ASVAQLLAGGTGELF
TRBV24-1,TRBJ2-1,-,13,ATSDVLGVRNEQF
TRBV5-1,TRBJ1-2,few,12,ASSLSQGGSGYT
TRBV20-1,TRBJ2-2,few,11,SATDSNTGELF
TRBV28,TRBJ2-3,-,15,ASSFLGSGDPPDTQY
TRBV3-1,TRBJ2-3,many,17,ASSPAGLAVSRPVDTQY
TRBV3-1,TRBJ2-7,-,13,ASSHAGTERTEQY
TRBV7-2,TRBJ2-4,-,11,ASSSTPIDIQY
TRBV5-6,TRBJ2-1,-,9,ASSSNRAQF
TRBV6-1,TRBJ1-2,-,12,ASSEEGSVYGYT
TRBV15,TRBJ2-1,-,11,ATSRDPRTGTS
TRBV11-2,TRBJ1-4,-,15,ASSLSPHRGPAGKLF
TRBV6-5,TRBJ2-7,few,12,ASSYIGSPYEQY
TRBV10-3,TRBJ2-1,few,11,AISADGSNEQF
TRBV5-1,TRBJ2-7,-,15,ASSLMGQGEGSYEQY
TRBV20-1,TRBJ2-7,few,14,SARDSRDRVAYEQY
TRBV20-1,TRBJ2-1,-,13,SARVGALRDNEQF
TRBV7-9,TRBJ2-6,-,13,ASSLTRSGANVLT
TRBV5-1,TRBJ2-3,many,15,ASSLAGLAGSTDTQY
TRBV25-1,TRBJ1-1,-,13,ASSEVGPQNTEAF
TRBV6-1,TRBJ2-7,-,11,ATNREAPYEQY
TRBV20-1,TRBJ2-3,many,10,SARQETDTQY
TRBV11-2,TRBJ2-1,-,14,ASSLDGRAHGNEQF
TRBV12-3/TRBV12-4,TRBJ1-2,-,13,ASSPGQGRNYGYT
TRBV5-8,TRBJ2-3,-,14,ASSLEGAYGADTQY
TRBV5-1,TRBJ1-3,few,13,ASSPTRGPGNTIY
TRBV18,TRBJ2-3,few,12,ASSPMGSTDTQY
TRBV20-1,TRBJ2-7,many,13,SAQPPGQGAYEQY
TRBV6-1,TRBJ2-2,-,13,ASSPTGEATGELF
TRBV6-5,TRBJ2-7,-,12,ASSYLGEGYEQY
TRBV21-1,TRBJ2-2,-,15,ASIVRAPSPWTGELF
TRBV12-3/TRBV12-4,TRBJ2-7,many,12,ASSSPGGTYEQY
TRBV6-1,TRBJ1-2,-,10,ASSELSYGYT
TRBV6-6,TRBJ2-1,-,9,AIGQLNEQF
TRBV28,TRBJ2-7,-,12,ASSLGGHLGEQY